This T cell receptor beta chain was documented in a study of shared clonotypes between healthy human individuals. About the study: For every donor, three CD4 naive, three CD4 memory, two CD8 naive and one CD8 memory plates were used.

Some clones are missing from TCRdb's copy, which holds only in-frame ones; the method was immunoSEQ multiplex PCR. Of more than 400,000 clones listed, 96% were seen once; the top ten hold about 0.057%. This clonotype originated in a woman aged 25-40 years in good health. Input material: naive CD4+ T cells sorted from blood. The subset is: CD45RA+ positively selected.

This CDR3 is CATSRVSKDQPQHF. In DNA form, the CDR3 reads TGTGCCACCAGCAGAGTAAGTAAGGATCAGCCCCAGCATTTT. The chain is built from TRBV15 and TRBJ1-5; D call uncertain. Trimming cost V 1 base and J 5 bases, with 9 bases left between them. CDR1 is LNHNV and CDR2 is YYDKDF in the germline V gene (reference sequence). The CDR3 loop spans 14 amino acids.